This TCR beta chain comes out of a study of blood T cell repertoires in COVID-19. About the study: The United States, Italy and Spain provided the acute and convalescent COVID-19 samples. From T cells, B-cell-depleted T cells, or PBMCs came the material, which was cDNA or gDNA.

This CDR3 comprises 14 residues. V lost 6 bases and J lost 0, with 9 bases in between. The germline V gene encodes CDR1 ENHRY and CDR2 SYGVKD. This clone is a singleton in its sample. In the authors' methods: The assay estimated nucleated cells by amplifying reference gene primers. Clones were sequenced by immunoSEQ multiplex PCR, and TCRdb holds only the in-frame ones, with some missing. The DNA was the basis for D and trimming; V, J and clone size are from that table. The sample has some 97,000 clones, around nine tenths seen once. This TCR came from a middle-aged man with acute or convalescent COVID-19. The V gene is TRBV10-3, the J gene TRBJ1-3; D perhaps matches TRBD1 (5 bases). Sequencing was done on a sample of peripheral blood. CDR3 sequence: CAIRGLNSGNTIYF. CDR3 nucleotides: TGTGCCATCAGGGGACTGAACTCTGGAAACACCATATATTTT.